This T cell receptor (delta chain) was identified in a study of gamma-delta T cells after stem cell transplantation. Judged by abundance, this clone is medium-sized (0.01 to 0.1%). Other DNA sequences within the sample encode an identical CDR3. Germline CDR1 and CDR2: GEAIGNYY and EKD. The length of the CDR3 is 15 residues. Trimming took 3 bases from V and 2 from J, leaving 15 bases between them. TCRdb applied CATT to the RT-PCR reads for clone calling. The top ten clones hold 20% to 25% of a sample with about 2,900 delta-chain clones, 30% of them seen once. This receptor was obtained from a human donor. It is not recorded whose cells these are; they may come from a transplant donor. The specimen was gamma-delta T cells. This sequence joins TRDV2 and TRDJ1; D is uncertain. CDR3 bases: TGTGCCTGTGACCTCCTGCTTGGCCCGACCGATAAACTCATCTTT. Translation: CACDLLLGPTDKLIF.